The 4 T cell receptor beta chains below all came from one sample that was sequenced in a study of blood T cells in healthy people across ages. For the second PCR, which ran for about 6 to 11 cycles, a sample-barcoded 5' primer and a J-beta primer mix were used. TCRdb reprocessed the 5' RACE reads with MiXCR, giving one entry per CDR3 protein. The sample includes 750,000 to 850,000 distinct CDR3 sequences, about 25% of them seen just once. This sample also appeared in a second study, on T cells of mothers and their children.

The source material was blood. These TCRs come from a boy younger than 18 in good health.

This chain links TRBV4-1 with TRBJ2-5; a possible D gene is TRBD2 (5 bases). This CDR3 contains 15 residues. The V and J ends lost 4 bases and 7 bases respectively, with 19 bases between them. Germline V CDR1 and CDR2: MGHRA, YSYEKL. The CDR3 spells CASSPQQEGRGTQYF. The CDR3 DNA sequence: TGCGCCAGCAGCCCCCAGCAAGAGGGCCGGGGGACCCAGTACTTC.

This chain links TRBV20-1 with TRBJ1-4, with D hard to call. The CDR3 has 14 amino acids. V was shortened by 3 bases and J by 7 bases, with 15 bases between the two germline ends. Germline CDR1 DFQATT, CDR2 SNEGSKA (reference sequence). CDR3 region: CSARDRSGSEKLFF. CDR3 sequence (DNA): TGCAGTGCTAGGGACCGCTCGGGAAGTGAAAAACTGTTTTTT.

The sample holds a few counts of this clonotype. The CDR3 region is CASSLDPDQETQYF. The CDR3 DNA reads as TGCGCCAGCAGCTTGGACCCAGACCAAGAGACCCAGTACTTC. The chain has TRBV5-1 and TRBJ2-5; D not certain. The CDR3 is 14 amino acids. The ends were cut back, 0 bases at V and 0 bases at J, with 6 bases in the middle. Germline V gene data show CDR1 as SGHRS and CDR2 as YFSETQ.

This clonotype was seen a few times. The V gene is TRBV29-1, the J gene TRBJ1-1; D gene ambiguous. From germline, CDR1 is SQVTM and CDR2 ANQGSEA. The CDR3 totals 10 residues. The germline V and J ends were trimmed by 5 bases and 4 bases, with 5 bases remaining between them. The DNA of the CDR3 is TGCAGCGTTCAATCCACTGAAGCTTTCTTT. The encoded protein is CSVQSTEAFF.